These 27 T cell receptor beta chains were sequenced from one sample in a study of CD8+CD57+ T cells in acquired aplastic anemia. CDR3 and TCR beta VDJ profiling relied on a genomic DNA template. Via MiXCR, TCRdb re-called the reads, giving one row per CDR3 protein. This sample has 400,000 to 450,000 distinct CDR3 sequences, with 55% to 70% found just once. The source material was sorted CD4+, CD8+, or CD8+CD57+ T cells (not recorded which) from PBMCs. These receptors were taken from a human donor in good health, serving as a control.

The genes are TRBV19 and TRBJ2-1; TRBD2 is a possible D gene (7 bases). The CDR3 is 11 residues long. The germline CDR1 and CDR2 sequences are LNHDA and SQIVND (reference sequence). Trimming removed 10 bases from V and 10 bases from J, with 14 bases in between. CDR3 in DNA: TGTGCCACCCTGAGGGGGGGCGAGCAGTTCTTC. This encodes CATLRGGEQFF.

This chain uses TRBV7-3 with TRBJ2-3, with a possible D match to TRBD2 (6 bases). V lost 5 bases and J 9 bases, leaving 27 bases between the germline ends. CDR1 is SGHTA, CDR2 FQGTGA, per germline. CDR3 length: 17 amino acids. Written as DNA, the CDR3 is TGTGCCAGCAGCGCCAAGGGGACTGCGACCCAGTACTTCACGCAGTATTTT. This codes for CASSAKGTATQYFTQYF. Drawing the rest from reference TRBV7-3 and TRBJ2-3, the complete variable domain is GAGVSQTPSNKVTEKGKYVELRCDPISGHTALYWYRQSLGQGPEFLIYFQGTGAADDSGLPNDRFFAVRPEGSVSTLKIQRTERGDSAVYLCASSAKGTATQYFTQYFGPGTRLTVL.

This clonotype was observed many times. The chain has TRBV10-3 and TRBJ2-7; no definite D call. This CDR3 region has 11 residues. The germline V gene has CDR1 ENHRY and CDR2 SYGVKD. V gave up 4 bases and J gave up 3 bases, with 4 bases separating them. The CDR3 here is CAISADYEQYF. The CDR3 coding sequence is TGTGCCATCAGTGCGGACTACGAGCAGTACTTC.

A remark on this clonotype: A much larger clone lies one base from this, so it may be a read error. The rearrangement uses TRBV7-2 and TRBJ1-2, with unresolved D. The CDR3 loop spans 15 amino acids. Germline values: CDR1 SGHTA, CDR2 FQGNSA. The CDR3: CVSSFSLDDNYGYTF. The CDR3 nucleotides read TGTGTCAGCAGCTTCTCGTTAGATGATAACTATGGCTACACCTTC.

The chain couples TRBV15 to TRBJ1-6; unclear D gene. There are 16 residues in the CDR3. V was shortened by 5 bases and J by 14 bases, with 25 bases between the two germline ends. Germline CDR1 and CDR2: LNHNV and YYDKDF (reference sequence). The CDR3 sequence is CATSSLVRAPGLTLHF. The CDR3 nucleotides read TGTGCCACCAGCTCACTGGTTAGGGCGCCTGGTTTAACCCTCCACTTT.

V gene TRBV20-1 combines with J gene TRBJ2-7; 9 bases agree with TRBD2. Germline V gene lookup returns CDR1 DFQATT and CDR2 SNEGSKA (reference sequence). The CDR3 has 12 residues. The V segment lost 6 bases and the J segment 5 bases; nucleotides outside the gene matches: 5. CDR3 nucleotides: TGCAGTGCGAGCGGGAGGCTCGACGAGCAGTACTTC. Amino acid sequence: CSASGRLDEQYF.

A note on this clonotype: The CDR3 does not end in the conserved phenylalanine or tryptophan, so this is likely a read error. The limits of the CDR3 on the DNA are not certain, so only TCRdb's listed CDR3 is given. The rearrangement joins TRBV7-2 to TRBJ1-5. The CDR3 is 14 amino acids in total, end residues counted. CDR1 and CDR2 from the germline V gene are SGHTA and FQGNSA. CDR3 protein: CASSAVAANTEEIV.

CDR3: CSARDRQGVPYEQYF. CDR3 sequence (DNA): TGCAGTGCTAGAGACCGACAGGGGGTACCCTACGAGCAGTACTTC. The rearrangement uses TRBV20-1 and TRBJ2-7, with 9 nucleotides matching TRBD1. Germline-derived CDR1 and CDR2 are DFQATT and SNEGSKA (reference sequence). V lost 0 bases to trimming and J lost 2 bases; unmatched junction nucleotides: 5. CDR3 length: 15 residues.

The J gene is TRBJ2-3, the V gene TRBV5-1; 13 positions match TRBD2. J lost 7 bases, V lost 0 bases, and 8 bases had no gene match. This CDR3 has 17 residues. Looked up from germline, CDR1 is SGHRS and CDR2 is YFSETQ. CDR3 nucleotide sequence: TGCGCCAGCAGCTTGGAGGGGACTAGCGGGGTATCAAATACGCAGTATTTT. This translates into CASSLEGTSGVSNTQYF.

The chain employs TRBV3-1 and TRBJ1-6, with D maybe TRBD1 (5 bases). The CDR3 extends over 10 amino acids. The V end lost 4 bases, the J end lost 14 bases, and 6 bases lay between the germline ends. Per germline, CDR1 LGHDT and CDR2 YNNKEL (reference sequence). CDR3 bases: TGTGCCAGCAGCCGGGGGGCCCTCCACTTT. Its translation is CASSRGALHF.

The chain has TRBV20-1 and TRBJ2-7; TRBD1 is a possible D gene (5 bases). Per the germline V gene, CDR1 is DFQATT and CDR2 is SNEGSKA (reference sequence). The V end was cut by 6 bases, the J end by 5 bases, with 20 bases between. CDR3 length equals 14 residues. CDR3 sequence (DNA): TGCAGTGCCACGGACGGACACTATCTCGACGAGCAGTACTTC. This encodes CSATDGHYLDEQYF.

This clonotype was detected only a few times. The chain recombines TRBV11-2 with TRBJ2-7; D may match TRBD1 or TRBD2 (5 bases each). Trimming removed 1 base at V and 6 bases at J, with 13 bases between. The CDR3 has 14 amino acids. In germline, CDR1 is SGHAT, CDR2 FQNNGV. CDR3 protein: CASSLARETAEQYV. DNA of the CDR3: TGTGCCAGCAGCTTAGCCAGGGAGACTGCCGAGCAGTACGTC.

As concerns this clonotype: The conserved final phenylalanine or tryptophan is absent from the CDR3, which likely points to a read error. The chain joins TRBV12-3 or TRBV12-4 to TRBJ1-6; D is possibly TRBD1 (5 bases). This CDR3 is built from 16 residues. The V and J ends lost 6 bases and 6 bases respectively, with 18 bases between them. This CDR3 reads CASSDDSLRLNSPLHS. CDR3 nucleotide sequence: TGTGCCAGCAGCGACGACAGCCTGAGGCTTAATTCACCCCTCCACTCT.

This chain connects TRBV27 to TRBJ2-2, with 10 bases fitting TRBD1. The V gene end was trimmed by 6 bases and the J gene end by 4 bases; junction bases not matched to a gene: 8. CDR1 and CDR2 (germline): MNHEY, SMNVEV (reference sequence). The CDR3 is 16 residues long. The chain's CDR3 is CASRTTGQGPTGELFF. The CDR3 DNA reads TGTGCCAGCAGAACGACGGGACAGGGGCCCACCGGGGAGCTGTTTTTT.

The rearrangement links TRBV2 to TRBJ2-7, with D unresolved. The V end was cut by 6 bases, the J end by 2 bases, with 14 bases between. This CDR3 spans 14 amino acids. Germline CDR1 reads SNHLY; CDR2 reads FYNNEI. The CDR3, as DNA: TGTGCCAGCAGGTTAAGAAGTAGTACCTACGAGCAGTACTTC. Protein product: CASRLRSSTYEQYF.

The genes are TRBV7-3 and TRBJ1-4, with TRBD1 matching 7 bases. CDR1 is SGHTA, CDR2 FQGTGA, per germline. This CDR3 comprises 17 residues. V shed 2 bases, J shed 10 bases, and the junction held 16 bases outside the gene matches. CDR3: CASSLGTANHGYTKLFF. The DNA of the CDR3 is TGTGCCAGCAGCTTAGGGACAGCCAACCATGGCTACACAAAACTGTTTTTT.

The V call is TRBV20-1, the J call TRBJ1-1, with a possible D match to TRBD1 (6 bases). V lost 3 bases, J lost 9 bases, and 17 bases lay in between. Per germline, CDR1 DFQATT and CDR2 SNEGSKA (reference sequence). This CDR3 is 13 amino acids long. In DNA, the CDR3 is TGCAGTGCTAGTGGTGGAGCAGGGGCTAAAGCTTTCTTT. Translating it yields CSASGGAGAKAFF.

The chain is built from TRBV19 and TRBJ2-7; weak D call: TRBD1 (5 bases). Germline CDR1 and CDR2: LNHDA and SQIVND (reference sequence). Trimming left V 0 bases short and J 2 bases short, with 11 bases between. The CDR3 length is 15 residues. The CDR3 reads CASSIDPQGTYEQYF. The CDR3, as DNA: TGTGCCAGTAGTATAGATCCCCAGGGAACCTACGAGCAGTACTTC.

This clonotype was counted once. A junction boundary mismatches the germline segment, possibly from a read error. The genes are TRBV5-1 and TRBJ2-3; D could derive from TRBD1 or TRBD2 (5 bases each). The CDR3 consists of 14 residues. From germline, CDR1 is SGHRS and CDR2 YFSETQ. The CDR3 bases are TGTGCCAGCAGCCTGGGACCGTTAGCAGATACGCAGTATTTT. Its translation: CASSLGPLADTQYF.

This chain links TRBV5-1 with TRBJ1-2; 7 positions agree with TRBD1. Germline CDR1 SGHRS, CDR2 YFSETQ. V lost 4 bases, J lost 5 bases, and 8 bases stayed unmatched. The CDR3 sequence is 14 residues long. CDR3 loop: CASSGAGQPYGYTF. The CDR3 DNA follows: TGCGCCAGCAGCGGCGCGGGACAGCCGTATGGCTACACCTTC.

The chain recombines TRBV19 with TRBJ2-1, with D uncertain. This CDR3 region has 15 residues. V dropped 10 bases and J dropped 10 bases, with 26 bases sitting between them. Germline V gene sequence: CDR1 LNHDA, CDR2 SQIVND (reference sequence). CDR3 in amino acids: CATRAAQTPTYEQFF. The CDR3 DNA follows: TGTGCCACTAGAGCCGCACAGACTCCAACTTACGAGCAGTTCTTC.

This clonotype was observed a few times. The genes are TRBV30 and TRBJ1-5; D is possibly TRBD1 (5 bases). Germline V gene data show CDR1 as GTSNPN and CDR2 as SVGIG (reference sequence). V dropped 1 base and J dropped 1 base, with 14 bases sitting between them. This CDR3 has 16 amino acids. The CDR3 sequence is CAWSGGYGLSNQPQHF. In DNA form, the CDR3 reads TGTGCCTGGAGTGGGGGGTACGGGCTCAGCAATCAGCCCCAGCATTTT.

The J gene is TRBJ1-3, the V gene TRBV5-1; possibly TRBD1 for D (5 bases). Trimming pared 4 bases from V and 6 bases from J, leaving 17 bases between. Looked up from germline, CDR1 is SGHRS and CDR2 is YFSETQ. This CDR3 comprises 15 residues. CDR3 residues: CASSVERGEQNTIYF. The CDR3 DNA sequence: TGCGCCAGCAGCGTTGAGCGGGGGGAGCAAAACACCATATATTTT.

In its sample, this clonotype was seen many times. The V and J genes are TRBV7-8 and TRBJ2-2; 12 positions match TRBD2. Germline CDR1 is SGHVS and CDR2 is FQNEAQ. V dropped 0 bases and J dropped 4; count of bases not matched to a gene: 9. The CDR3 has 19 residues. The CDR3 region is CASSLAGLAGPGVTGELFF. In nucleotides, the CDR3 is TGTGCCAGCAGCTTAGCGGGACTAGCGGGCCCGGGGGTCACCGGGGAGCTGTTTTTT.

This clonotype came up many times. The chain combines TRBV19 with TRBJ2-5; 11 bases line up with TRBD2. This CDR3 has 15 amino acids. The V and J ends lost 4 bases and 2 bases, in that order; junction bases with no gene match: 3. The germline gives CDR1 LNHDA, CDR2 SQIVND (reference sequence). The CDR3 nucleotides read TGTGCCAGTAGTAGGACTAGCGGGTTACAAGAGACCCAGTACTTC. It codes for CASSRTSGLQETQYF.

This clonotype was observed many times. This sequence joins TRBV3-1 and TRBJ2-7; D assignment may be TRBD1 or TRBD2 (5 bases each). Trimming took off 4 bases at V and 4 bases at J, with 14 bases between the two ends. Germline CDR1 LGHDT, CDR2 YNNKEL (reference sequence). The CDR3 loop spans 14 amino acids. The CDR3 nucleotides read TGTGCCAGCAGCCTCTCTCATGGGGGTTACGAGCAGTACTTC. Translating it yields CASSLSHGGYEQYF.

V gene TRBV7-2 combines with J gene TRBJ2-3; D might be TRBD1 or TRBD2, each matching 6 bases. CDR1 and CDR2 (germline): SGHTA, FQGNSA. The length of the CDR3 is 15 residues. Trimming took off 5 bases at V and 5 bases at J, with 17 bases between the two ends. For the CDR3, the DNA is TGTGCCAGCAGCGGGGGGCCCAAGGCGGAAGATACGCAGTATTTT. Its protein product is CASSGGPKAEDTQYF.